This T cell receptor beta chain was found in a study of shared clonotypes between healthy human individuals. The CDR3 extends over 14 amino acids. V shed 4 bases and J 3 bases; nucleotides not matched to a gene: 4. The germline V gene has CDR1 SGHTS and CDR2 YDEGEE. Terminally differentiated effector memory CD45RA+ cells were left out of the naive CD8 fraction, which was CD45RO-negative and positively selected for CCR7. Clones were sequenced by immunoSEQ multiplex PCR, and TCRdb holds only the in-frame ones, with some missing. The sample includes fewer than 800,000 clones, about 91% seen only once; the top ten take about 24%.

The chain links TRBV5-8 to TRBJ2-1, with TRBD2 identical over 7 bases. What was sequenced was naive CD8+ T cells sorted from blood. The sequence was collected from a man under 40 in good health. The DNA of the CDR3 is TGTGCCAGCAGCCGGGGGGACGTCTACAATGAGCAGTTCTTC. As protein: CASSRGDVYNEQFF.